This T cell receptor beta chain was found in a study of vaccination and CD4 T cells after COVID-19. Notes on the study in general: Spike mono-reactivity was evident in 304 of the 307 vaccine-specific clones derived from convalescent patients.

CDR3 size: 15 residues. The germline CDR1 and CDR2 sequences are SGHTA and FQGNSA. The V and J ends lost 5 bases and 4 bases, in that order; junction bases with no gene match: 11. Treatment defined: approximately nine-day PBMC culture with coronavirus spike peptide pools or control peptides (ViraFEST assay). Peptide-pool expansion of antigen-specific T cells preceded TCR sequencing in ViraFEST. With the Oncomine TCR Beta short-read assay, DNA from cultured CD4+ T cells was sequenced. The template was genomic DNA from cultured CD4+ T cells. TCRdb itself ran the PCR reads through MiXCR, one entry per CDR3 protein. This sample has 10,000 to 14,000 distinct CDR3 sequences; 65% occur once, and the top ten carry 26%. With respect to this clonotype: The antigen remains unidentified.

This sequence was found in a human donor who had recovered from COVID-19. The chain combines TRBV7-2 with TRBJ2-7; 7 nucleotides align to TRBD1. The sequenced sample was CD4+ T cells from blood, cultured in vitro, obtained before SARS-CoV-2 vaccination. In DNA, the CDR3 is TGTGCCAGCAGCCCGACCTGGGACAGTTATTACGAGCAGTACTTC. Translating it yields CASSPTWDSYYEQYF.